The 8 T cell receptor beta chains reported below all come from one sample, sequenced in a study of T cells in pancreatic ductal adenocarcinoma (dated by TCRdb to the late 2010s). Selected pancreatic ductal adenocarcinoma patients had undergone surgery without neoadjuvant therapy. The library relied on the immunoSEQ multiplex PCR assay. In TCRdb, the immuneACCESS table is reduced to in-frame sequences with V and J assigned. These tables do not hold every clone; where another copy was compared, an unresolved V gene accounts for under half, and the others remain unexplained. The sample table holds 15,000 to 20,000 clones, of which 88% were seen once. 0.75% to 1% of the sample lies in the top ten. Material: PBMCs. The receptor set was obtained from a human donor with pancreatic ductal adenocarcinoma.

This chain connects TRBV27 to TRBJ1-2; the match to TRBD1 covers 8 bases. In germline, CDR1 is MNHEY, CDR2 SMNVEV (reference sequence). V lost 5 bases to trimming and J lost 8 bases; unmatched junction nucleotides: 13. The CDR3 runs to 15 residues. CDR3 DNA sequence: TGTGCCAGCAGTCTCCGGGACAGGCCCGTTTACGGCTACACCTTC. Amino acids: CASSLRDRPVYGYTF.

V and J are TRBV30 and TRBJ2-5, with a tentative D call TRBD1 (7 bases). Trimming shortened V by 4 bases and J by 1 base, and 10 bases separated the two germline ends. The CDR3 is 13 amino acids. CDR1 GTSNPN and CDR2 SVGIG come from the germline V gene (reference sequence). CDR3: CAWNQGGQETQYF. The CDR3 region has the DNA TGTGCCTGGAATCAGGGGGGCCAAGAGACCCAGTACTTC.

The chain has TRBV7-8 and TRBJ1-1; D unresolved. This CDR3 comprises 13 residues. Trimming removed 5 bases at V and 0 bases at J, with 7 bases between. Per germline, CDR1 SGHVS and CDR2 FQNEAQ. CDR3 region: CASSPPMNTEAFF. DNA of the CDR3: TGTGCCAGCAGCCCCCCTATGAACACTGAAGCTTTCTTT.

The rearrangement uses TRBV5-4 and TRBJ1-6; perhaps TRBD1 as D (6 bases). Germline V gene sequence: CDR1 SGHNT, CDR2 YYREEE (reference sequence). V was shortened by 4 bases and J by 0 bases, with 17 bases between the two germline ends. The CDR3 is made up of 18 amino acids. As DNA, the CDR3 is TGTGCCAGCAGCCAAGGACAGACATTTAGCTCCTATAATTCACCCCTCCACTTT. Protein product: CASSQGQTFSSYNSPLHF.

The rearrangement joins TRBV28 to TRBJ1-6, with 7 positions matching TRBD1. The CDR3 length is 15 residues. Unmatched junction bases numbered 3, after V lost 0 bases and J lost 7 bases. Germline V gene lookup returns CDR1 MDHEN and CDR2 SYDVKM. In nucleotides, the CDR3 is TGTGCCAGCAGTTTATGGGGACAGTCGAATTCACCCCTCCACTTT. It is translated as CASSLWGQSNSPLHF.

This rearrangement joins TRBV6-1 to TRBJ1-1, with TRBD1 as a possible D gene (6 bases). The V gene's germline CDR1 is MNHNS and CDR2 SASEGT. CDR3 length: 13 amino acids. Trimming stripped 4 bases from V and 5 bases from J, with 11 bases between. The CDR3 here is CASSVRGETEAFF. The CDR3 DNA sequence: TGTGCCAGCAGTGTCAGGGGCGAGACTGAAGCTTTCTTT.

The chain recombines TRBV4-3 with TRBJ2-7; a weak D match, TRBD2 (5 bases). The V end lost 0 bases, the J end lost 4 bases, and 13 bases lay between the germline ends. This CDR3 region has 15 residues. Germline-derived CDR1 and CDR2 are LGHNA and YSLEER. The DNA of the CDR3 is TGCGCCAGCAGCCAAGATGAGAGGGCCCGATACGAGCAGTACTTC. Protein sequence: CASSQDERARYEQYF.

This chain links TRBV5-5 with TRBJ1-1, with D possibly matching TRBD1 (5 bases). The CDR3 is 15 residues long. V was shortened by 3 bases and J by 3 bases, with 15 bases between the two germline ends. Germline assignment: CDR1 SGHKS and CDR2 YYEKEE (reference sequence). CDR3 residues: CASSSRTGGDTEAFF. The CDR3 DNA reads as TGTGCCAGCAGCTCGCGGACGGGGGGGGACACTGAAGCTTTCTTT.